Below are 30 T cell receptor beta chains sequenced from a single sample in a study of T-cell reconstitution after alpha-beta-depleted transplantation in children. The TCRbeta library incorporated unique molecular identifiers. TCRdb reprocessed the PCR reads via MiXCR and lists one record per CDR3 protein. The sample lists about 480,000 distinct CDR3 sequences, around an eighth occurring once. Material: PBMCs from the stem cell graft donor, obtained from the stem cell graft. The origin of the receptors is a human donor who donated a stem cell graft to a child with combined immunodeficiency.

V gene TRBV27 combines with J gene TRBJ2-7; TRBD2 matches 11 bases. The CDR3 loop spans 14 amino acids. The ends lost 4 bases at V and 3 bases at J; junction bases unmatched: 2. Germline CDR1 and CDR2: MNHEY and SMNVEV (reference sequence). CDR3 nucleotides: TGTGCCAGCAGTTATAGCGGGAGGGGCTACGAGCAGTACTTC. Protein sequence: CASSYSGRGYEQYF.

Many counts were recorded for this clonotype. The rearrangement uses TRBV9 and TRBJ2-7; a possible D gene is TRBD2 (5 bases). The CDR3 runs to 14 residues. Trimming shortened V by 1 base and J by 5 bases, and 13 bases separated the two germline ends. Germline CDR1 and CDR2: SGDLS and YYNGEE. This CDR3 is CASSVRWERHEQYF. The CDR3 DNA is TGTGCCAGCAGCGTAAGGTGGGAGCGACACGAGCAGTACTTC.

This clonotype was found a few times. This chain joins TRBV6-5 and TRBJ2-1, with TRBD2 identical over 10 bases. Per the germline V gene, CDR1 is MNHEY and CDR2 is SVGAGI. V lost 6 bases, J lost 3 bases, and 5 bases stayed unmatched. The CDR3 length is 15 residues. The CDR3 DNA follows: TGTGCCAGCAGCCGCGGGACTAGCGTCTACAATGAGCAGTTCTTC. Its protein product is CASSRGTSVYNEQFF.

This clonotype was detected a few times. Here the CDR3 reads CSGWGAVNTEAFF. CDR3 DNA: TGCAGCGGGTGGGGGGCCGTGAACACTGAAGCTTTCTTT. The genes are TRBV29-1 and TRBJ1-1; a possible D gene is TRBD1 (6 bases). Germline CDR1 reads SQVTM; CDR2 reads ANQGSEA. V was pared by 7 bases and J by 0 bases, with 12 bases between. This CDR3 is 13 amino acids long. The whole variable domain, remainder taken from reference TRBV29-1 and TRBJ1-1, is SAVISQKPSRDICQRGTSLTIQCQVDSQVTMMFWYRQQPGQSLTLIATANQGSEATYESGFVIDKFPISRPNLTFSTLTVSNMSPEDSSIYLCSGWGAVNTEAFFGQGTRLTVV.

V usage is TRBV6-2 or TRBV6-3 and J usage is TRBJ2-7, with D uncertain. V was trimmed by 2 bases and J by 4 bases, leaving 6 bases between them. The germline CDR1 and CDR2 sequences are MNHEY and SVGEGT. This CDR3 has 12 amino acids. The CDR3 region is CASSYKAYEQYF. The CDR3 DNA sequence: TGTGCCAGCAGTTACAAGGCTTACGAGCAGTACTTC.

V usage is TRBV6-2 or TRBV6-3 and J usage is TRBJ1-1; D call uncertain. Germline V gene data show CDR1 as MNHEY and CDR2 as SVGEGT. Trimming took off 2 bases at V and 11 bases at J, with 18 bases between the two ends. CDR3 length: 14 amino acids. As DNA, the CDR3 is TGTGCCAGCAGTTACCCCCGACACCGTGCGGGGGCTTTCTTT. Translated, it gives CASSYPRHRAGAFF.

The CDR3: CASSLGRLDTQYF. As DNA, the CDR3 is TGTGCCAGCAGTTTAGGAAGGTTAGATACGCAGTATTTT. The rearrangement links TRBV12-3 or TRBV12-4 to TRBJ2-3; D remains unclear. The CDR3 covers 13 residues. The ends were cut back, 1 base at V and 5 bases at J, with 7 bases in the middle.

This chain connects TRBV20-1 to TRBJ2-3; D unresolved. Germline V gene lookup returns CDR1 DFQATT and CDR2 SNEGSKA (reference sequence). The V and J ends lost 0 bases and 6 bases respectively, with 13 bases between them. This CDR3 is 14 amino acids long. CDR3 protein: CSARDLASRDTQYF. The CDR3 DNA reads as TGCAGTGCTAGAGATCTGGCCTCCCGGGATACGCAGTATTTT.

This clonotype has a handful of counts. The CDR3 sequence: CAINPSGREETQYF. As DNA, the CDR3 is TGTGCCATCAATCCTAGCGGGAGGGAAGAGACCCAGTACTTC. The chain uses TRBV10-3 and TRBJ2-5, with 12 bases matching TRBD2. The CDR3 has 14 amino acids. The germline V gene encodes CDR1 ENHRY and CDR2 SYGVKD. Unmatched junction bases numbered 3, after V lost 7 bases and J lost 3 bases.

As concerns this clonotype: No conserved phenylalanine or tryptophan ends this CDR3, so it is likely a read error. The chain combines TRBV4-3 with TRBJ2-1; 10 bases are shared with TRBD2. This CDR3 has 14 amino acids. J lost 6 bases, V lost 7 bases, and 6 bases had no gene match. CDR1 and CDR2 from the germline V gene are LGHNA and YSLEER. CDR3 amino acids: CASMSSGRPNEQFV. The DNA of the CDR3 is TGCGCCAGCATGTCTAGCGGGAGACCCAATGAGCAGTTCGTC.

The genes are TRBV29-1 and TRBJ2-7; D remains ambiguous. CDR3 length: 13 residues. V shed 5 bases and J shed 4 bases, with 15 bases lying between them. CDR1 SQVTM and CDR2 ANQGSEA come from the germline V gene. The CDR3 sequence is CSVYHPLTYEQYF. The CDR3, as DNA: TGCAGCGTTTACCACCCATTAACTTACGAGCAGTACTTC.

The rearrangement links TRBV5-1 to TRBJ2-7; D call uncertain. This CDR3 spans 12 amino acids. Per the germline V gene, CDR1 is SGHRS and CDR2 is YFSETQ. Trimming pared 4 bases from V and 3 bases from J, leaving 8 bases between. CDR3 protein: CASSGQNYEQYF. CDR3 coding DNA: TGCGCCAGCAGCGGCCAGAACTACGAGCAGTACTTC.

This clonotype was detected only a few times. J is TRBJ2-1 and V is TRBV11-2, with unresolved D. Germline V gene sequence: CDR1 SGHAT, CDR2 FQNNGV. V shed 2 bases and J shed 0 bases, with 17 bases lying between them. The CDR3 extends over 18 amino acids. The CDR3 sequence is CASSLYGLIRSSYNEQFF. CDR3 nucleotides: TGTGCCAGCAGCTTATATGGGCTTATCCGTAGCTCCTACAATGAGCAGTTCTTC.

This clonotype has more than one count but fewer than ten. The J gene is TRBJ1-5, the V gene TRBV6-5; weak D call: TRBD1 (5 bases). Trimming removed 4 bases at V and 0 bases at J, with 13 bases between. From germline, CDR1 is MNHEY and CDR2 SVGAGI. The CDR3 consists of 16 residues. The DNA for the CDR3 is TGTGCCAGCAGTTCCCCCCTAGGGGATAGCAATCAGCCCCAGCATTTT. Its translation: CASSSPLGDSNQPQHF.

This clonotype was counted ten times or more. V usage is TRBV2 and J usage is TRBJ2-1, with a weak D call TRBD2 (6 bases). Per germline, CDR1 SNHLY and CDR2 FYNNEI. This CDR3 has 14 residues. V was trimmed by 3 bases and J by 6 bases, leaving 12 bases between them. The DNA for the CDR3 is TGTGCCAGCAGTGAGTGGGAGGCAAGCAATGAGCAGTTCTTC. This sequence encodes CASSEWEASNEQFF.

This clonotype was recorded at least ten times. The chain links TRBV28 to TRBJ2-7; TRBD1 agrees at 9 bases. The CDR3 has 14 residues. Unmatched junction bases numbered 11, after V lost 10 bases and J lost 4 bases. Germline V lookup: CDR1 MDHEN, CDR2 SYDVKM. CDR3 loop: CATHTGTGIYEQYF. The CDR3 DNA is TGTGCCACCCATACCGGGACAGGGATATACGAGCAGTACTTC. The full variable domain, completed using reference TRBV28 and TRBJ2-7, is DVKVTQSSRYLVKRTGEKVFLECVQDMDHENMFWYRQDPGLGLRLIYFSYDVKMKEKGDIPEGYSVSREKKERFSLILESASTNQTSMYLCATHTGTGIYEQYFGPGTRLTVT.

This clonotype turned up a few times. The genes are TRBV14 and TRBJ2-2; 9 positions match TRBD2. This CDR3 comprises 21 residues. The V segment lost 2 bases and the J segment 0 bases; nucleotides outside the gene matches: 16. The germline V gene has CDR1 SGHDN and CDR2 FVKESK. CDR3 in DNA: TGTGCCAGCAGCCAAACCAGGGGGAAGCGGGGGGACCCTGCGAACACCGGGGAGCTGTTTTTT. Residues: CASSQTRGKRGDPANTGELFF.

This clonotype was observed a few times. The chain joins TRBV12-3 or TRBV12-4 to TRBJ2-1; 7 bases line up with TRBD2. J was trimmed by 7 bases and V by 7 bases; bases with no gene match: 10. This CDR3 has 14 amino acids. The CDR3 spells CASTPGGLLNEQFF. In DNA form, the CDR3 reads TGTGCCAGCACCCCGGGGGGACTACTGAATGAGCAGTTCTTC.

This clonotype turned up a few times. The chain combines TRBV6-1 with TRBJ1-6, with 7 bases matching TRBD1. V lost 7 bases and J lost 8; bases outside the gene matches: 11. This CDR3 is built from 15 residues. Per germline, CDR1 MNHNS and CDR2 SASEGT. The CDR3 bases are TGTGCCAGCACCCGGACCCGGGACAGAGATTCACCCCTCCACTTT. As protein: CASTRTRDRDSPLHF.

The chain uses TRBV4-2 and TRBJ2-7; 8 nucleotides line up with TRBD1. Germline lookup yields CDR1 LGHNA and CDR2 YNFKEQ. Germline trimming cut 0 bases from V and 0 bases from J; bases unmatched to any gene: 4. This CDR3 has 16 amino acids. CDR3: CASSQDTGGASYEQYF. The CDR3 DNA reads TGTGCCAGCAGCCAAGACACAGGGGGAGCCTCCTACGAGCAGTACTTC.

The chain links TRBV15 to TRBJ2-1; the D gene is possibly TRBD1 (5 bases). CDR3 length: 14 amino acids. Trimming cost V 3 bases and J 8 bases, with 14 bases left between them. Per germline, CDR1 LNHNV and CDR2 YYDKDF (reference sequence). The CDR3 protein is CATSRGRVSYEQFF. The DNA for the CDR3 is TGTGCCACCAGCAGGGGCAGGGTTTCCTATGAGCAGTTCTTC.

The rearrangement links TRBV5-1 to TRBJ2-1; D is possibly TRBD1 (5 bases). CDR1 SGHRS and CDR2 YFSETQ come from the germline V gene. CDR3 length: 13 amino acids. Trimming shortened V by 2 bases and J by 7 bases, and 10 bases separated the two germline ends. CDR3: CASSFFAGNEQFF. The CDR3 DNA is TGCGCCAGCAGCTTTTTTGCAGGGAATGAGCAGTTCTTC. Filled out from reference TRBV5-1 and TRBJ2-1, the complete variable domain reads KAGVTQTPRYLIKTRGQQVTLSCSPISGHRSVSWYQQTPGQGLQFLFEYFSETQRNKGNFPGRFSGRQFSNSRSEMNVSTLELGDSALYLCASSFFAGNEQFFGPGTRLTVL.

The V call is TRBV7-9, the J call TRBJ2-1; D is perhaps TRBD1 (6 bases). The CDR3 has 15 amino acids. From germline, CDR1 is SEHNR and CDR2 FQNEAQ (reference sequence). V was cut by 1 base and J by 7 bases, with 14 bases left in between. The CDR3 region has the DNA TGTGCCAGCAGCTTAGTGGAATCAGGGGCGAATGAGCAGTTCTTC. It specifies CASSLVESGANEQFF.

This clonotype was seen only a few times. This sequence joins TRBV3-1 and TRBJ2-7; D is perhaps TRBD1 or TRBD2 (5 bases each). This CDR3 spans 14 amino acids. Trimming shortened V by 2 bases and J by 6 bases, and 14 bases separated the two germline ends. Per the germline V gene, CDR1 is LGHDT and CDR2 is YNNKEL (reference sequence). The DNA of the CDR3 is TGTGCCAGCAGCCAAAAATCTAGGGGACGCGAGCAGTACTTC. Translated, it gives CASSQKSRGREQYF.

This clonotype was seen more than once but under ten times. This chain joins TRBV12-3 or TRBV12-4 and TRBJ2-3; D is undetermined. V was trimmed by 5 bases and J by 5 bases, leaving 14 bases between them. CDR3 length: 14 amino acids. CDR3 DNA: TGTGCCAGCAGTCGGGCCGAAAGTTTAGATACGCAGTATTTT. As protein: CASSRAESLDTQYF.

The chain uses TRBV12-3 or TRBV12-4 and TRBJ2-3; D may be TRBD2 (6 bases). The ends were cut back, 4 bases at V and 1 base at J, with 24 bases in the middle. There are 19 residues in the CDR3. CDR3 sequence (DNA): TGTGCCAGCAGTTCGACGCGCAACCCACGGGGGTCTCGCACAGATACGCAGTATTTT. Encoded protein: CASSSTRNPRGSRTDTQYF.

This clonotype has just a few counts. The V call is TRBV7-3, the J call TRBJ2-1; D is ambiguous. V gave up 1 base and J gave up 7 bases, with 14 bases separating them. The CDR3 spans 15 residues. Looked up from germline, CDR1 is SGHTA and CDR2 is FQGTGA. The CDR3 here is CASSLMVVNWNEQFF. As DNA, the CDR3 is TGTGCCAGCAGCTTAATGGTCGTGAACTGGAATGAGCAGTTCTTC.

The sample holds many counts of this clonotype. The chain carries TRBV20-1 and TRBJ2-1; 11 nucleotides line up with TRBD2. The CDR3 consists of 15 residues. The ends lost 5 bases at V and 7 bases at J; junction bases unmatched: 10. Germline values: CDR1 DFQATT, CDR2 SNEGSKA (reference sequence). This CDR3 is CSAGKLAGVVNEQFF. As DNA, the CDR3 is TGCAGTGCTGGTAAACTAGCGGGAGTTGTAAATGAGCAGTTCTTC.

The chain links TRBV29-1 to TRBJ1-1; D unresolved. The V gene lost 7 bases and the J gene lost 1 base, with 10 bases spanning the gap. The V gene's germline CDR1 is SQVTM and CDR2 ANQGSEA. The CDR3 totals 12 residues. CDR3: CSALLANTEAFF. The DNA for the CDR3 is TGCAGCGCTTTGCTGGCGAACACTGAAGCTTTCTTT.

This clonotype occurred a few times. This sequence joins TRBV27 and TRBJ2-1; D uncertain. This CDR3 contains 13 residues. Trimming stripped 0 bases from V and 10 bases from J, with 10 bases between. Germline V CDR1 and CDR2: MNHEY, SMNVEV (reference sequence). CDR3 loop: CASSLSFKAEQFF. CDR3 DNA: TGTGCCAGCAGTTTATCGTTTAAGGCAGAGCAGTTCTTC.